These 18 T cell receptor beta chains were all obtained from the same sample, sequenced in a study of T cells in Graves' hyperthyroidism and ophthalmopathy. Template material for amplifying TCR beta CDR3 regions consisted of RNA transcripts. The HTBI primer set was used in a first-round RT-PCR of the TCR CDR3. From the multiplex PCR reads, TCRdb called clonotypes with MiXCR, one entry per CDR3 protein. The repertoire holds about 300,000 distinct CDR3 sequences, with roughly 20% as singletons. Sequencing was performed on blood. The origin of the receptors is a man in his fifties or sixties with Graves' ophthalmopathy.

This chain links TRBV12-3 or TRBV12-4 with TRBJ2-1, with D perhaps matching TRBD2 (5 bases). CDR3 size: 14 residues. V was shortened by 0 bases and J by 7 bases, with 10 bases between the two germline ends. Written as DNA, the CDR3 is TGTGCCAGCAGTTTAGCGGGAGAGGGAAATGAGCAGTTCTTC. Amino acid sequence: CASSLAGEGNEQFF.

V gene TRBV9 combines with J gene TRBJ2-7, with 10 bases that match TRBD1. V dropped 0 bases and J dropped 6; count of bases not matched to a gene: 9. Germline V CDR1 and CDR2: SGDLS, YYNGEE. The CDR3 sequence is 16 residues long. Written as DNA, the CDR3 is TGTGCCAGCAGCGTAGCTCCTGGGGGACAGGGGCCCGAGCAGTACTTC. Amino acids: CASSVAPGGQGPEQYF.

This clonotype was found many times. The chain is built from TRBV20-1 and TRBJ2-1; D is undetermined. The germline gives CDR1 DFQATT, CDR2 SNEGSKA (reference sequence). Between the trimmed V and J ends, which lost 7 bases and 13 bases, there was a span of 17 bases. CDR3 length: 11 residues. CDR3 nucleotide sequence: TGCAGTGTTCTTCCGAACGGGCCACAGTTCTTC. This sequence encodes CSVLPNGPQFF.

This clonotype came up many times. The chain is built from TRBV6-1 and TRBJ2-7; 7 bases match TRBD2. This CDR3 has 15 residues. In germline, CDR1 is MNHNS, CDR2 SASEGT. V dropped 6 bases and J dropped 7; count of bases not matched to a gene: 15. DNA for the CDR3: TGTGCCAGCAGACAACTAGCGTGGGGTAAGAGAGAGCAGTACTTC. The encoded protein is CASRQLAWGKREQYF.

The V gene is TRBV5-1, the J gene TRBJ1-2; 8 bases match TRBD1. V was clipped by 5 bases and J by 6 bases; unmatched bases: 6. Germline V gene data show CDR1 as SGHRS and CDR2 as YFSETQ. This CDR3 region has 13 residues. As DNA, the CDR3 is TGCGCCAGCAGACGGACAGGGAAGGATGGCTACACCTTC. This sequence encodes CASRRTGKDGYTF.

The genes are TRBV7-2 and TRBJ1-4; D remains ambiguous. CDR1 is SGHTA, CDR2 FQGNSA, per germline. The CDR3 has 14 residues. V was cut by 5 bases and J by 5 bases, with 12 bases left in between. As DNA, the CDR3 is TGTGCCAGCAGCCTGACAACGACCAATGAAAAACTGTTTTTT. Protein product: CASSLTTTNEKLFF.

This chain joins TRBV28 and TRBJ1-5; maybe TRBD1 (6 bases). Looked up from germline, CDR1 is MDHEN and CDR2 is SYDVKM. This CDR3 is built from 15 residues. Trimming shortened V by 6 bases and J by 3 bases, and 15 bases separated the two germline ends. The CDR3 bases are TGTGCCAGCAGCCGCAGGGGCAGCTCCAATCAGCCCCAGCATTTT. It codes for CASSRRGSSNQPQHF.

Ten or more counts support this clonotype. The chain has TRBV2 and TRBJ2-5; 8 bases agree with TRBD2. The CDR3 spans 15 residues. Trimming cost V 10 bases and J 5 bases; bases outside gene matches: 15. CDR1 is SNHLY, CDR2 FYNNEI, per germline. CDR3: CAISRTGLAGETQYF. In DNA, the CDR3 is TGTGCCATCTCAAGAACAGGACTAGCTGGGGAGACCCAGTACTTC.

CDR3 residues: CATSDPGSYNEQFF. CDR3 DNA sequence: TGTGCCACCAGTGATCCGGGTTCCTACAATGAGCAGTTCTTC. V and J are TRBV24-1 and TRBJ2-1, with D unresolved. In germline, CDR1 is KGHDR, CDR2 SFDVKD. The ends were cut back, 3 bases at V and 1 base at J, with 6 bases in the middle. The CDR3 has 14 amino acids.

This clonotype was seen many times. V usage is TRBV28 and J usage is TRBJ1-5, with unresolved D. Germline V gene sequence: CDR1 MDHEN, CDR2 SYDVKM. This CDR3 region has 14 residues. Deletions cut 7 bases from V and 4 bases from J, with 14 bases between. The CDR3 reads CASIHISRNQPQHF. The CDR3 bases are TGTGCCAGCATCCATATATCTAGGAATCAGCCCCAGCATTTT.

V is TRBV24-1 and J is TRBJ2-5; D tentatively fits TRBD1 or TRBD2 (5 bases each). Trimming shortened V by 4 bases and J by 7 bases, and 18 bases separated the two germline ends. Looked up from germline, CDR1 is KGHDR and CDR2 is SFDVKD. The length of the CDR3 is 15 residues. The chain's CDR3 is CATSEPGPRMGTQYF. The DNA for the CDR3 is TGTGCCACCAGTGAACCGGGACCGAGGATGGGGACCCAGTACTTC.

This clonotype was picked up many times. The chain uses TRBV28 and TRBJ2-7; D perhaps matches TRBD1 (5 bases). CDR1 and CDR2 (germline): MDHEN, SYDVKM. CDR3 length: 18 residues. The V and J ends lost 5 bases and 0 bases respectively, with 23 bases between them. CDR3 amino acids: CASSRVLLTGGPSYEQYF. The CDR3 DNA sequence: TGTGCCAGCAGTCGTGTTCTCCTCACAGGTGGGCCCTCCTACGAGCAGTACTTC.

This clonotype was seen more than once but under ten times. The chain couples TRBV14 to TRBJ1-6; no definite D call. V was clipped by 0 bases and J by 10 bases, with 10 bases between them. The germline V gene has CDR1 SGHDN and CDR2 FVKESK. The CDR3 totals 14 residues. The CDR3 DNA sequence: TGTGCCAGCAGCCAAGAAGTGAGAGGATCACCCCTCCACTTT. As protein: CASSQEVRGSPLHF.

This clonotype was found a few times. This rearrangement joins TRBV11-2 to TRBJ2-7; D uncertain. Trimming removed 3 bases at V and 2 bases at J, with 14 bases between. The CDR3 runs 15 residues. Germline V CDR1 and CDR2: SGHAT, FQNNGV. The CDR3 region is CASSLELIRPYEQYF. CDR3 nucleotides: TGTGCCAGCAGCTTGGAGCTCATAAGGCCCTACGAGCAGTACTTC.

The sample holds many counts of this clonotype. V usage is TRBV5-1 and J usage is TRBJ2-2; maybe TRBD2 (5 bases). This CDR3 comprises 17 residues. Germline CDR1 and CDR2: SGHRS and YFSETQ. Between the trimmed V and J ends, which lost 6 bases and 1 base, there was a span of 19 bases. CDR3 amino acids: CASTQTGELRNTGELFF. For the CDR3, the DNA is TGCGCCAGCACCCAAACCGGGGAACTCAGGAACACCGGGGAGCTGTTTTTT.

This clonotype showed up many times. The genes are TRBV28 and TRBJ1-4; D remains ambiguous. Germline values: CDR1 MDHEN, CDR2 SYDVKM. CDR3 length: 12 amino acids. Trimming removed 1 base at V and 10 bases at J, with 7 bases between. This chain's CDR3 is CASSLSDGKLFF. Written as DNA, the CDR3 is TGTGCCAGCAGTTTATCGGATGGAAAACTGTTTTTT.

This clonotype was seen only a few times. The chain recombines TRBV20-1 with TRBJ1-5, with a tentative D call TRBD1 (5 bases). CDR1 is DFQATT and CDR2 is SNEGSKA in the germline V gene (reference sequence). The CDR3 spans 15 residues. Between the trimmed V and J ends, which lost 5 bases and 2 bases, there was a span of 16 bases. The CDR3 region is CSAHSPWGGNQPQHF. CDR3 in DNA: TGCAGTGCTCATTCACCGTGGGGGGGCAATCAGCCCCAGCATTTT.

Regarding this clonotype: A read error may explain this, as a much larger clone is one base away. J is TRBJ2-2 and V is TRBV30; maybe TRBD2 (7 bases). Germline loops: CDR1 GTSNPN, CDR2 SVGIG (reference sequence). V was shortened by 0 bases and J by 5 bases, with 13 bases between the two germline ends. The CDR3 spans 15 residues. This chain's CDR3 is CAWSVRGARTGELFF. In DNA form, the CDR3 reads TGTGCCTGGAGTGTTCGGGGGGCACGAACCGGGGAGCTGTTTTTT.